This T cell receptor beta chain was observed in a study of Graves' ophthalmopathy and Graves' hyperthyroidism. The CDR3 runs to 18 residues. The germline CDR1 and CDR2 sequences are SGHTA and FQGNSA. Trimming stripped 5 bases from V and 3 bases from J, with 26 bases between. From RNA, the CDR3 regions of TCR beta chains were amplified and sequenced. Scientists carried out first-round RT-PCR using HTBI primers and then a second-round multiplex PCR. TCRdb re-called the multiplex PCR reads through MiXCR, storing one row per CDR3 protein. Counted here are around 1,200,000 distinct CDR3 sequences, approximately 35% occurring once; the ten biggest clones make up roughly 10%.

The V gene is TRBV7-2, the J gene TRBJ2-7; tentatively, D is TRBD1 (8 bases). The sequence derives from an adult man with Graves' hyperthyroidism. The material sequenced was peripheral blood or thyroid tissue (not recorded which). The CDR3 is CASSPQGAGVPGDYEQYF. For the CDR3, the DNA is TGTGCCAGCAGCCCCCAGGGGGCGGGGGTGCCTGGGGACTACGAGCAGTACTTC.